This record concerns one T cell receptor beta chain sequence. This sample was included in a study of T-cell memory formation after mild COVID-19. Whole-study context: The TCR clusters were mostly specific to one donor.

TCRdb reprocessed the 5' RACE reads via MiXCR and lists one record per CDR3 protein. The sample includes 84,000 or so distinct CDR3 sequences, approximately 15% of them seen just once. The ends were cut back, 0 bases at V and 7 bases at J, with 10 bases in the middle. In germline, CDR1 is SGHRS, CDR2 YFSETQ. The length of the CDR3 is 13 residues. The genes are TRBV5-1 and TRBJ1-1, with D unresolved. This sequence originates from an adult woman who had mild COVID-19 (a few samples of this study predate the infection). Cell type and time point are not known. The sequenced sample consisted of PBMCs or a T cell subset sorted from them (not recorded which). The CDR3 here is CASSLEGPYEAFF. DNA of the CDR3: TGCGCCAGCAGCTTGGAGGGCCCCTATGAAGCTTTCTTT.